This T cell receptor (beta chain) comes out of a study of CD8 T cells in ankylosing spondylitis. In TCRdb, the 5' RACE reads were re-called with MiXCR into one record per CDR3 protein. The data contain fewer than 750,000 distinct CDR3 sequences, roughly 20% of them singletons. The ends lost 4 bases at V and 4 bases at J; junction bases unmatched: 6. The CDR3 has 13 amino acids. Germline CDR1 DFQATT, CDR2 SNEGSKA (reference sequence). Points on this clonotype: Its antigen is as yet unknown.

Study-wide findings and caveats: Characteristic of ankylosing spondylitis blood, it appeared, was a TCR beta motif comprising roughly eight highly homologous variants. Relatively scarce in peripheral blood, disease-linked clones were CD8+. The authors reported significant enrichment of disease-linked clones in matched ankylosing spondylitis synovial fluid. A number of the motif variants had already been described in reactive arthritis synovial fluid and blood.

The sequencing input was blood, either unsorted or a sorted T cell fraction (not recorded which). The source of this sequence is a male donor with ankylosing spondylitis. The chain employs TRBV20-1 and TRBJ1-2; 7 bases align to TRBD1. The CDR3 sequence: CSANRGSGYGYTF. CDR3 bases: TGCAGTGCTAACAGGGGAAGTGGCTATGGCTACACCTTC.